One and the same sample provided the 3 T cell receptor beta chains below, sequenced in a study of blood T cell repertoires in COVID-19 (dated by TCRdb to the early 2020s). To prepare the library, the immunoSEQ multiplex PCR assay was applied. What TCRdb holds here is the immuneACCESS table cut down to in-frame rearrangements. Part of the clones is not present; checked against another copy, under half of the missing clones reflect an unresolved V gene, and the others are unexplained. The sample table records around 72,000 clones; more than 65% of these occur just once. The ten largest clones take up about 4.4% of the sample. Input material: peripheral blood. The receptors shown here come from an older woman with acute or convalescent COVID-19.

This chain connects TRBV6-2 or TRBV6-3 to TRBJ2-7, with D possibly TRBD2 on 5 matching bases. The V gene lost 2 bases and the J gene lost 1 base, with 6 bases spanning the gap. There are 13 residues in the CDR3. Germline CDR1 and CDR2: MNHEY and SVGEGT. CDR3 bases: TGTGCCAGCAGTTACCGAGGGTCCTACGAGCAGTACTTC. Translated, it gives CASSYRGSYEQYF.

The genes are TRBV3-1 (or the pseudogene TRBV3-2) and TRBJ2-2; 14 bases fit TRBD2. CDR3 size: 16 residues. Trimming removed 4 bases from V and 8 bases from J; junction bases left unmatched: 6. Germline V gives CDR1 LGHDT, CDR2 YNNKEL (reference sequence). CDR3 in amino acids: CASSPTSGGARGELFF. CDR3 nucleotides: TGTGCCAGCAGCCCGACTAGCGGGGGGGCCAGAGGGGAGCTGTTTTTT.

V usage is TRBV3-1 (or the pseudogene TRBV3-2) and J usage is TRBJ2-4; D possibly corresponds to TRBD1 (6 bases). This CDR3 has 15 amino acids. Germline values: CDR1 LGHDT, CDR2 YNNKEL (reference sequence). V was clipped by 0 bases and J by 7 bases, with 13 bases between them. This chain's CDR3 is CASSQDRGVRNIQYF. As DNA, the CDR3 is TGTGCCAGCAGCCAAGACAGGGGTGTCAGGAACATTCAGTACTTC.